These 5 T cell receptor beta chains came from one sample sequenced in a study of T cells after yellow fever vaccination. TCRdb recomputed calls from the 5' RACE reads with MiXCR, one row per CDR3 protein. The table includes 120,000 or so distinct CDR3 sequences, almost 9% detected once. Sequenced here: CD8+ T cells sorted from PBMCs, sampled on the day of the yellow fever booster vaccination. The receptors originated from a man aged 18 to 30 who received the YFV17D yellow fever vaccine.

This clonotype was counted many times. Relative to the germline gene, one junction end is altered; a read error may explain this. The chain links TRBV6-5 to TRBJ2-7; possible D gene TRBD1, 6 bases. Germline CDR1 is MNHEY and CDR2 is SVGAGI. This CDR3 has 13 amino acids. CDR3 sequence reads: CASSYSNWAGETF. As DNA, the CDR3 is TGTGCCAGCAGTTACAGCAACTGGGCAGGGGAAACCTTC.

This clonotype was seen only a few times. J is TRBJ2-2 and V is TRBV6-6; 9 bases agree with TRBD2. The CDR3 spans 15 residues. Unmatched junction bases numbered 4, after V lost 5 bases and J lost 3 bases. Germline CDR1 MNHNY, CDR2 SVGAGI (reference sequence). CDR3 nucleotides: TGTGCCAGCAGTAGCGGGGGGCCCCACACCGGGGAGCTGTTTTTT. Protein sequence: CASSSGGPHTGELFF.

This clonotype turned up a few times. V usage is TRBV4-1 and J usage is TRBJ1-1; D not certain. Trimming removed 0 bases from V and 6 bases from J, with 8 bases in between. Germline V gene data show CDR1 as MGHRA and CDR2 as YSYEKL. This CDR3 has 13 amino acids. The CDR3 DNA reads as TGCGCCAGCAGCCAAGACCCCGCCGCTGAAGCTTTCTTT. Translated: CASSQDPAAEAFF.

This clonotype showed up just a few times. This chain links TRBV5-1 with TRBJ2-2, with 7 nucleotides matching TRBD1. Unmatched junction bases numbered 7, after V lost 7 bases and J lost 4 bases. The germline gives CDR1 SGHRS, CDR2 YFSETQ. The CDR3 extends over 14 amino acids. The CDR3 nucleotides read TGCGCCAGCGAAGATTGGACAGGCACCGGGGAGCTGTTTTTT. Residues: CASEDWTGTGELFF.

The J gene is TRBJ2-7, the V gene TRBV6-5, with D perhaps matching TRBD2 (7 bases). The CDR3 extends over 14 amino acids. V was pared by 7 bases and J by 2 bases, with 15 bases between. Germline V gene data show CDR1 as MNHEY and CDR2 as SVGAGI. CDR3 loop: CASNEAGAPYEQYF. The CDR3 DNA reads TGTGCCAGCAACGAGGCGGGGGCCCCCTACGAGCAGTACTTC.